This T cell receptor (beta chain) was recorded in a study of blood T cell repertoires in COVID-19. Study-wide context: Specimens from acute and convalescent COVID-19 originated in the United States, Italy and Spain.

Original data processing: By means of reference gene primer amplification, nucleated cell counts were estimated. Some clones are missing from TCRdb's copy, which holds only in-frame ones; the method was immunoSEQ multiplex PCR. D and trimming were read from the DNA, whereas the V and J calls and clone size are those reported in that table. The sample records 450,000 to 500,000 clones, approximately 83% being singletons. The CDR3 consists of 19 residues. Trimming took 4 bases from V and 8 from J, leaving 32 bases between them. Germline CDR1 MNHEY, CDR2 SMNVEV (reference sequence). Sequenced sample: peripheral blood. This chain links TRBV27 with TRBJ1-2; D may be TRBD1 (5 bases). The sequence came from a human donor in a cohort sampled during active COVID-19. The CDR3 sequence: CASSSRPALQGILSRGYTF. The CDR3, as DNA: TGTGCCAGCAGTTCACGGCCAGCTCTCCAGGGAATCCTATCAAGGGGCTACACCTTC.